This TCR beta chain is drawn from a study of shared clonotypes between healthy human individuals. Study as a whole: Ranging from 18 to 49 in age, donors were two women and three men. Three plates each covered CD4 naive and memory; CD8 naive two, CD8 memory one. Study-wide results and limits: The study found roughly 5% of naive CD4 clonotypes shared across a few donors. Non-shared clonotypes had lower generation probabilities than clonotypes shared by all four sorted-subset donors.

CDR1 is MGHDK and CDR2 is SYGVNS in the germline V gene. The CDR3 totals 14 residues. Trimming stripped 1 base from V and 5 bases from J, with 10 bases between. In regard to this clone: The antigen remains unidentified.

Method: immunoSEQ multiplex PCR; TCRdb's copy keeps in-frame clones and lacks some. The sample yields about 660,000 clones, about 74% seen once. The sequencing sample was made of memory CD4+ T cells sorted from blood. Regarding subset: CD45RA-negative fraction. This TCR was sampled from a woman aged 25 to 39 in good health. The chain joins TRBV25-1 to TRBJ2-3, with D maybe TRBD2 (6 bases). CDR3: CASSEWGVLDTQYF. The CDR3, as DNA: TGTGCCAGCAGTGAATGGGGGGTCCTAGATACGCAGTATTTT.